These T cell receptor beta chains were read from a single sample in a study of T cells in Graves' hyperthyroidism and ophthalmopathy. Each CDR3 protein is one row after TCRdb ran MiXCR on the multiplex PCR reads. There are around 580,000 distinct CDR3 sequences in the sample; under 60% occur only once, and around 8% lies in the top ten. Source material: peripheral blood or thyroid tissue (not recorded which). The origin of the receptors is a woman aged 18-35 years with Graves' hyperthyroidism. Each CDR3 is given with its conserved first and last residue.

V	J	CDR3
TRBV7-2	TRBJ2-7	CASSRSQLPYEQYF
TRBV20-1	TRBJ1-2	CSARNSQLVYGYTF
TRBV20-1	TRBJ2-7	CSVEREFEQYF
TRBV9	TRBJ1-3	CASSATRGAHSGNTIYF
TRBV20-1	TRBJ1-6	CSAPSGGDNSPLHF
TRBV20-1	TRBJ2-7	CSARSERGHYEQYF
TRBV7-3	TRBJ2-5	CASSPRGGGTQYF
TRBV6-2/TRBV6-3	TRBJ2-6	CASRTGAGANVLTF
TRBV4-3	TRBJ1-5	CASSQEQGLAPQHF
TRBV20-1	TRBJ2-7	CSVSQGAENYEQYF
TRBV5-5	TRBJ2-6	CACNPGQVSFGNTEAF
TRBV25-1	TRBJ2-5	CASSEQPRTSGGKTQYF
TRBV11-2	TRBJ1-2	CASSLLQGSYGYTF
TRBV6-5	TRBJ1-1	CASSFYRGNTEAFF
TRBV24-1	TRBJ1-2	CATSKEYGYGYTF
TRBV5-1	TRBJ2-1	CASSPGGTGYNEQFF
TRBV7-2	TRBJ2-5	CASSLVSRGGVQETQYF
TRBV19	TRBJ1-2	CASTGAANYGYTF
TRBV7-9	TRBJ1-6	CASRTGTGDSPLHF
TRBV29-1	TRBJ2-2	CSVAGRQGELFF
TRBV18	TRBJ2-5	CASSPRGLAEQETQYF
TRBV10-3	TRBJ1-2	CAISDRDRQGFYGYTF
TRBV15	TRBJ1-2	CATSSLGPGGYTF
TRBV12-5	TRBJ1-1	CASGRGAEAFF